Presented here are 20 T cell receptor beta chains from one specimen sequenced in a study of breast tumors, draining lymph nodes, adjacent tissues. Using its own MiXCR run on the multiplex PCR reads, TCRdb lists one record per CDR3 protein. This table has tens of thousands of distinct CDR3 sequences, 50% appearing once. Sequenced material: breast tumor tissue. These receptor sequences come from a female donor with breast cancer. Some clones in this sample may be carry-over from other donors' samples.

CDR3 protein: CASSQVGGDYVQYF. Written as DNA, the CDR3 is TGCGCCAGCAGCCAAGTAGGGGGAGACTACGTACAGTACTTC. The chain joins TRBV4-1 to TRBJ2-7; TRBD1 is a possible D gene (6 bases). The germline V and J ends were trimmed by 1 base and 10 bases, with 17 bases remaining between them. The CDR3 consists of 14 residues. CDR1 and CDR2 from the germline V gene are MGHRA and YSYEKL.

In this sample, this clonotype turned up many times. With a much larger clone just one base away, this may be a read error. Here the CDR3 omits its conserved ending phenylalanine or tryptophan, so a read error is the likely source. CDR3 nucleotides: TGTGCCAGCTCGCGTGACGGGGGGTTGGAGACCCAGTACCTC. It encodes CASSRDGGLETQYL. V and J are TRBV18 and TRBJ2-5; 7 bases fit TRBD2. Germline loops: CDR1 KGHSH, CDR2 LQKENI. This CDR3 contains 14 residues. V dropped 6 bases and J dropped 5; count of bases not matched to a gene: 9.

This clonotype is deemed medium-sized. J is TRBJ1-5 and V is TRBV12-3 or TRBV12-4; D possibly corresponds to TRBD1 (6 bases). The CDR3 totals 14 residues. V shed 3 bases and J shed 3 bases, with 9 bases lying between them. The CDR3 nucleotides read TGTGCCAGCAGTTTCTCAGGGGCCAATCAGCCCCAGCATTTT. As protein: CASSFSGANQPQHF.

This clonotype counts as medium-sized. CDR3 bases: TGCGCCAGCAGCCCTACGGACAGGGGGTGGGAGCAGTACTTC. Encoded protein: CASSPTDRGWEQYF. The rearrangement uses TRBV5-1 and TRBJ2-7, with 10 nucleotides matching TRBD1. After removal of 4 bases from V and 7 bases from J, the junction contained 8 bases not matched to a gene. The CDR3 totals 14 residues. CDR1 and CDR2 (germline): SGHRS, YFSETQ.

This clonotype was seen only once. The J gene is TRBJ2-7, the V gene TRBV14; possible D gene TRBD2, 5 bases. Between the trimmed V and J ends, which lost 3 bases and 6 bases, there was a span of 15 bases. The germline CDR1 and CDR2 sequences are SGHDN and FVKESK. The CDR3 spans 14 residues. In DNA form, the CDR3 reads TGTGCCAGCAGCCATGTAACTCGCGGGCTCGAGCAGTACTTC. As protein: CASSHVTRGLEQYF.

In its sample, this clonotype ranks as medium-sized. This rearrangement joins TRBV10-3 to TRBJ1-5, with a weak D call TRBD1 (6 bases). CDR3 length: 14 residues. Germline values: CDR1 ENHRY, CDR2 SYGVKD. With 6 bases removed from V and 7 bases from J, the gap between germline ends came to 16 bases. The CDR3 is CAISLGQKNQPQHF. The CDR3 DNA is TGTGCCATCAGCCTGGGACAAAAGAACCAGCCCCAGCATTTT.

This clonotype was picked up many times. Given a much more abundant clone one base away, this may be a read error. The V call is TRBV30, the J call TRBJ1-2; D not certain. Trimming cost V 2 bases and J 7 bases, with 17 bases left between them. Germline CDR1 reads GTSNPN; CDR2 reads SVGIG (reference sequence). The CDR3 is 14 amino acids. The CDR3 protein is CAWSSDGVLRGYTF. The DNA for the CDR3 is TGTGCCTGGAGTTCGGACGGGGTCCTCCGTGGCTACACCTTC.

This sequence joins TRBV4-1 and TRBJ2-2; D gene uncertain. CDR3 size: 14 residues. The germline V and J ends were trimmed by 0 bases and 7 bases, with 9 bases remaining between them. CDR1 and CDR2 (germline): MGHRA, YSYEKL. The CDR3 DNA reads as TGCGCCAGCAGCCAAGACTGGTCGGGCGGGGAGCTGTTTTTT. Its translation: CASSQDWSGGELFF.

In its sample, this clonotype ranks as medium-sized. The genes are TRBV9 and TRBJ2-5, with D unresolved. The CDR3 runs to 15 residues. Germline-derived CDR1 and CDR2 are SGDLS and YYNGEE. Trimming took off 0 bases at V and 2 bases at J, with 11 bases between the two ends. The CDR3 here is CASSVAELRQETQYF. CDR3 in DNA: TGTGCCAGCAGCGTAGCTGAGTTGAGGCAAGAGACCCAGTACTTC.

The chain has TRBV7-9 and TRBJ2-7, with D possibly TRBD1 on 6 matching bases. V gave up 3 bases and J gave up 9 bases, with 18 bases separating them. The CDR3 contains 14 residues. The V gene's germline CDR1 is SEHNR and CDR2 FQNEAQ (reference sequence). CDR3 nucleotide sequence: TGTGCCAGCAGCTTGCTCGGACAGTGGGCCCCGCAGTACTTC. Translating gives CASSLLGQWAPQYF. The full variable domain, completed using reference TRBV7-9 and TRBJ2-7, is DTGVSQNPRHKITKRGQNVTFRCDPISEHNRLYWYRQTLGQGPEFLTYFQNEAQLEKSRLLSDRFSAERPKGSFSTLEIQRTEQGDSAMYLCASSLLGQWAPQYFGPGTRLTVT.

At least ten counts were recorded for this clonotype. The genes are TRBV6-1 and TRBJ2-1; no reliable D call. The V gene's germline CDR1 is MNHNS and CDR2 SASEGT. V was clipped by 7 bases and J by 0 bases, with 13 bases between them. The CDR3 has 15 residues. DNA of the CDR3: TGTGCCAGCACTGTACTGCAGAGCTCCTACAATGAGCAGTTCTTC. Protein product: CASTVLQSSYNEQFF.

This clonotype was observed many times. This sequence joins TRBV28 and TRBJ1-2; a weak D match, TRBD1 (5 bases). Germline CDR1 MDHEN, CDR2 SYDVKM. V lost 6 bases and J lost 8, with 19 bases in between. The CDR3 has 14 residues. The CDR3 nucleotides read TGTGCCAGCAGATCGACAGCAATTCGCTTCGGCTACACCTTC. Translating it yields CASRSTAIRFGYTF.

On this clonotype itself: Since the CDR3 does not end with the conserved phenylalanine or tryptophan, this likely comes from a read error. The rearrangement links TRBV28 to TRBJ2-3, with D uncertain. Germline V gives CDR1 MDHEN, CDR2 SYDVKM. The CDR3 loop spans 12 amino acids. Here the CDR3 reads CASSGGTDSQYV. CDR3 in DNA: TGTGCCAGCAGTGGCGGAACAGATTCGCAGTATGTT.

Notes on this clonotype: Since no conserved phenylalanine or tryptophan closes the CDR3, a read error is the likely cause. J is TRBJ2-2 and V is TRBV4-2; TRBD2 aligns across 11 bases. This CDR3 spans 19 amino acids. CDR1 and CDR2 (germline): LGHNA, YNFKEQ. This CDR3 reads CASSQDPGGLAEHTGELFL. The CDR3, as DNA: TGTGCTAGCAGCCAAGATCCGGGGGGACTAGCGGAACACACCGGGGAGCTGTTTCTT.

This clonotype has only a few counts. The gene calls are TRBV28 and TRBJ1-6, with 7 bases matching TRBD1. The CDR3 is 13 amino acids. Looked up from germline, CDR1 is MDHEN and CDR2 is SYDVKM. CDR3 loop: CARVGTVANPLHF. The CDR3 nucleotides read TGTGCTAGAGTCGGGACAGTAGCTAACCCCCTCCACTTT.

This clonotype is a singleton in its sample. The chain links TRBV5-1 to TRBJ2-5, with TRBD2 matching over 11 bases. From germline, CDR1 is SGHRS and CDR2 YFSETQ. Losses at the gene ends were 4 bases for V and 4 bases for J; bases not matched to a gene: 3. The CDR3 consists of 14 residues. The CDR3 is CASSPGLAGETQYF. The CDR3 DNA reads as TGCGCCAGCAGCCCCGGACTAGCGGGAGAGACCCAGTACTTC.

This clonotype was seen repeatedly, ten times or more. Here the CDR3 reads CASSPTGAGYNEQFF. The CDR3 DNA is TGCGCCAGCAGCCCGACGGGGGCTGGCTACAATGAGCAGTTCTTC. The chain combines TRBV4-1 with TRBJ2-1; D could derive from TRBD1 or TRBD2 (6 bases each). The V gene lost 4 bases and the J gene lost 3 bases, with 13 bases spanning the gap. In germline, CDR1 is MGHRA, CDR2 YSYEKL. This CDR3 contains 15 residues.

This chain uses TRBV2 with TRBJ2-3; 10 bases fit TRBD2. Trimming removed 2 bases from V and 3 bases from J; junction bases left unmatched: 8. The CDR3 consists of 17 residues. Germline CDR1 reads SNHLY; CDR2 reads FYNNEI. The CDR3 region has the DNA TGTGCCAGCAGTGAAACCCTAGCGGGAGATGGGACAGATACGCAGTATTTT. It specifies CASSETLAGDGTDTQYF.

In its sample, this clonotype was seen many times. This chain links TRBV6-5 with TRBJ2-3, with 10 bases lining up with TRBD2. This CDR3 is built from 12 residues. Germline loops: CDR1 MNHEY, CDR2 SVGAGI. V dropped 5 bases and J dropped 14; count of bases not matched to a gene: 7. CDR3 region: CASSPPGLARYF. The CDR3 DNA reads TGTGCCAGCAGTCCCCCGGGACTAGCGAGGTATTTT.

With respect to this clonotype: At one of its ends the junction is not consistent with the germline gene, which may arise from a read error. The CDR3 coding sequence is TGTGCTAGCAGCTTAGGCGCAGGGATGAGGGAGACCCAGTACTTC. Its protein is CASSLGAGMRETQYF. V gene TRBV7-9 combines with J gene TRBJ2-5, with a tentative D call TRBD1 (5 bases). The CDR3 is made up of 15 amino acids. The germline gives CDR1 SEHNR, CDR2 FQNEAQ (reference sequence).